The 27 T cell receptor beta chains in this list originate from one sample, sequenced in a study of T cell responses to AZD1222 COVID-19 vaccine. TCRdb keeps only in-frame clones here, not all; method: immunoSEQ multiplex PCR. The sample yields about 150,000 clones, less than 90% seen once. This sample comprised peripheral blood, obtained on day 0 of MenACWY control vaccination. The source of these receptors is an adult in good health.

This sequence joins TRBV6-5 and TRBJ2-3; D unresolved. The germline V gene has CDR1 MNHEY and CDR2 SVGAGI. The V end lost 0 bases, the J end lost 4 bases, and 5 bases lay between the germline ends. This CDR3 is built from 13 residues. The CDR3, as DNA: TGTGCCAGCAGTTACTCAGGGCCAGATACGCAGTATTTT. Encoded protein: CASSYSGPDTQYF.

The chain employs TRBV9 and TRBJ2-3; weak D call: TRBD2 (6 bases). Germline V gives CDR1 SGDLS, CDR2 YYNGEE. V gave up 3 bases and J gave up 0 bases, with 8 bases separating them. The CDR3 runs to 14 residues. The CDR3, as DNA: TGTGCCAGCAGCGGCGGGGCAAGCACAGATACGCAGTATTTT. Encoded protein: CASSGGASTDTQYF.

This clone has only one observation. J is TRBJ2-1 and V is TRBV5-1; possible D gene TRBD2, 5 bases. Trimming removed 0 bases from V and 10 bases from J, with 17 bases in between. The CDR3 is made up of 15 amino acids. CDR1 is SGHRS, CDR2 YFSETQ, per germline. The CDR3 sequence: CASSLARSYGGEQFF. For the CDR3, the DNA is TGCGCCAGCAGCTTGGCCAGGTCGTACGGCGGGGAGCAGTTCTTC.

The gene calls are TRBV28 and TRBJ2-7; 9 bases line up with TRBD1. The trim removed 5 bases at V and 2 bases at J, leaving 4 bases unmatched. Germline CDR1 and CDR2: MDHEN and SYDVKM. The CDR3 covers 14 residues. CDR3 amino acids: CASSPGQGTYEQYV. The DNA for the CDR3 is TGTGCCAGCAGTCCCGGACAGGGGACCTACGAGCAGTACGTC.

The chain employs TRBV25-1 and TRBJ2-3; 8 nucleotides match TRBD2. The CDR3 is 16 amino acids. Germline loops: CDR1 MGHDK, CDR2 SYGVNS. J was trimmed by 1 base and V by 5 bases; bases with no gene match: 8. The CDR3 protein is CASSPGGGSGTDTQYF. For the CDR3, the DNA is TGTGCCAGCAGTCCCGGGGGGGGCTCGGGCACAGATACGCAGTATTTT.

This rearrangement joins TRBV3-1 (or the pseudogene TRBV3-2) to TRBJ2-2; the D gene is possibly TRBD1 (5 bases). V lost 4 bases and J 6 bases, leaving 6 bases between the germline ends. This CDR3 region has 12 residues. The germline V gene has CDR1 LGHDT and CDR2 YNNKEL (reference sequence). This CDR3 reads CASSLRAGELFF. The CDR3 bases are TGTGCCAGCAGCCTCAGGGCCGGGGAGCTGTTTTTT.

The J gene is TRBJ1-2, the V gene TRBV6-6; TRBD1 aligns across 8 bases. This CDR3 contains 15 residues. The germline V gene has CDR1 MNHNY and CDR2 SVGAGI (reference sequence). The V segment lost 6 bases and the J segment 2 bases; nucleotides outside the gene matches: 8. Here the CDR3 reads CASRSGQGLNYGYTF. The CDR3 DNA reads TGTGCCAGCAGGTCCGGACAGGGACTAAACTATGGCTACACCTTC.

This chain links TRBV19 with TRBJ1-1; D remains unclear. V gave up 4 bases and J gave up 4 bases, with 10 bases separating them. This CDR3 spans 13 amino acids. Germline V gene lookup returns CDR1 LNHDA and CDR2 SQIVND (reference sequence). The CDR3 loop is CASSTTVSTEAFF. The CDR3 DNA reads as TGTGCCAGTAGTACAACAGTATCCACTGAAGCTTTCTTT.

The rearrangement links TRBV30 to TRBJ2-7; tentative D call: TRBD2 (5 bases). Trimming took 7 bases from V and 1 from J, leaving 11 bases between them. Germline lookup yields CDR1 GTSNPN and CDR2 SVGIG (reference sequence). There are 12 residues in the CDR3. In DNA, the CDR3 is TGTGCCTTAGACCGGGGATCCTACGAGCAGTACTTC. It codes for CALDRGSYEQYF. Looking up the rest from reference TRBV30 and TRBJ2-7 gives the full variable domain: SQTIHQWPATLVQPVGSPLSLECTVEGTSNPNLYWYRQAAGRGLQLLFYSVGIGQISSEVPQNLSASRPQDRQFILSSKKLLLSDSGFYLCALDRGSYEQYFGPGTRLTVT.

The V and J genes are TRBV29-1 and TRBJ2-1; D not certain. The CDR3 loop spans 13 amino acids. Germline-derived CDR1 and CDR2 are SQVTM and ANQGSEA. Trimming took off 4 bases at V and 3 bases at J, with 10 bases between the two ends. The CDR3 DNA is TGCAGCGTTGGACCCAAGCTCTACAATGAGCAGTTCTTC. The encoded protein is CSVGPKLYNEQFF.

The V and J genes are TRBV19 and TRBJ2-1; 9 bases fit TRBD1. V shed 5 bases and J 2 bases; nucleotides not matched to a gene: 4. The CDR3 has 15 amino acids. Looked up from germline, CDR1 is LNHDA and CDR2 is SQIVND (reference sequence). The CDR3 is CASSVGQGTYNEQFF. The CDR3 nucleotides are TGTGCCAGTAGTGTCGGACAGGGGACCTACAATGAGCAGTTCTTC.

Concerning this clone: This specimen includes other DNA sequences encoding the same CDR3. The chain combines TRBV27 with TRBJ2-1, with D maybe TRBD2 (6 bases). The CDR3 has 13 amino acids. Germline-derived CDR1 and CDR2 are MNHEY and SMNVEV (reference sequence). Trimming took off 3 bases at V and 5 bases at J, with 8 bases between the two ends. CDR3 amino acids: CASSLGTHNEQFF. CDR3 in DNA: TGTGCCAGCAGTTTGGGGACTCACAATGAGCAGTTCTTC.

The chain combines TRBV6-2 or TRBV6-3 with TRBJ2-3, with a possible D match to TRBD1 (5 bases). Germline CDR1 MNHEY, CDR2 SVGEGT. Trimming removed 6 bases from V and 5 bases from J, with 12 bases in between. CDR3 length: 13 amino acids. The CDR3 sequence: CASSQRGKDTQYF. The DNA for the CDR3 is TGTGCCAGCAGCCAAAGGGGCAAAGATACGCAGTATTTT.

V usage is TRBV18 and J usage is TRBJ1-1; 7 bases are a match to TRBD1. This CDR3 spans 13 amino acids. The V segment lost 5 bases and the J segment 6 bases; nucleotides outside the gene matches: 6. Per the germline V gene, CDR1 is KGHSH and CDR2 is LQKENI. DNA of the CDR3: TGTGCCAGCTCAGCAAAACAGGGGTCTGAAGCTTTCTTT. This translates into CASSAKQGSEAFF.

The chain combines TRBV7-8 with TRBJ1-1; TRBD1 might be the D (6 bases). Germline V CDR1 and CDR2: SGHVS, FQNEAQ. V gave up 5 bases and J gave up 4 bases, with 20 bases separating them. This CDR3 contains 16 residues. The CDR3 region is CASSRAGTMGSTEAFF. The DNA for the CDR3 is TGTGCCAGCAGCCGCGCGGGGACAATGGGTAGCACTGAAGCTTTCTTT.

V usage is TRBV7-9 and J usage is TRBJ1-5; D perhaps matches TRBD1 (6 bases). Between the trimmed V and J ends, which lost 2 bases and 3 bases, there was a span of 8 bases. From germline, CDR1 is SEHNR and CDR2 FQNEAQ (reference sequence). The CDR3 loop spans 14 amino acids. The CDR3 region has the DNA TGTGCCAGCAGCTTATCAGGGGACAATCAGCCCCAGCATTTT. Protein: CASSLSGDNQPQHF.

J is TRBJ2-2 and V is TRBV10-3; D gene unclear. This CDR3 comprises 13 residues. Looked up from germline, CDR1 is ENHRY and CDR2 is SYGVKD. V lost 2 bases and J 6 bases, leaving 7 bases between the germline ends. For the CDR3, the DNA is TGTGCCATCAGTGAGGACCAAGCCGGGGAGCTGTTTTTT. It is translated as CAISEDQAGELFF.

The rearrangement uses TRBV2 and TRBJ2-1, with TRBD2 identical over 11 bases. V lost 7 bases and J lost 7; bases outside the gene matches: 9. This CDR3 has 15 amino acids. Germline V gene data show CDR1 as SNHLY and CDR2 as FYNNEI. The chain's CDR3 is CASILLAGVSNEQFF. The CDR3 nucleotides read TGTGCCAGCATCTTACTAGCGGGAGTAAGTAATGAGCAGTTCTTC.

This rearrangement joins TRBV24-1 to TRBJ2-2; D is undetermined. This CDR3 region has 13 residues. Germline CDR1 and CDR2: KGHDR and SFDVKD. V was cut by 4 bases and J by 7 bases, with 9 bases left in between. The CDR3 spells CATSEAAVGELFF. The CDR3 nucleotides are TGTGCCACCAGTGAGGCGGCAGTCGGGGAGCTGTTTTTT.

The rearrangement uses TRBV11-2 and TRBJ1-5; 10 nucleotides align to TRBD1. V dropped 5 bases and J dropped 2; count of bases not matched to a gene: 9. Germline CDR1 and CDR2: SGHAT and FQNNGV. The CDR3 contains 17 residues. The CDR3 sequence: CASSPRTGGLGNQPQHF. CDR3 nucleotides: TGTGCCAGCAGCCCCCGGACAGGGGGGTTGGGCAATCAGCCCCAGCATTTT.

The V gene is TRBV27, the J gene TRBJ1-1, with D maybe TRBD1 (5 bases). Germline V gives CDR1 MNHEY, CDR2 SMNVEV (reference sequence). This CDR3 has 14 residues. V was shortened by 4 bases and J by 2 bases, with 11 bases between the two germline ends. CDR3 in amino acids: CASSWGSTNTEAFF. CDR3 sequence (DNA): TGTGCCAGCAGTTGGGGCAGCACAAACACTGAAGCTTTCTTT.

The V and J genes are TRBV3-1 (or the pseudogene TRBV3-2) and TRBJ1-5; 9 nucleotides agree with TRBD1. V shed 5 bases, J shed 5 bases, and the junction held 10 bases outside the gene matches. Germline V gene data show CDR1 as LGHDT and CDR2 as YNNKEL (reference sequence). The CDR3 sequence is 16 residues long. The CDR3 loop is CASSFGQGREDQPQHF. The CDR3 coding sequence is TGTGCCAGCAGCTTTGGACAGGGGCGAGAGGATCAGCCCCAGCATTTT.

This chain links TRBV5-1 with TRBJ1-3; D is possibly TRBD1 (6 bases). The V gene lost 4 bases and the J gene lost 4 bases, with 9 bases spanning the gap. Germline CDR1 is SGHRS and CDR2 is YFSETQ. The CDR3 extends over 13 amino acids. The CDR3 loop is CASSPQGGNTIYF. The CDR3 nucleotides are TGCGCCAGCAGCCCACAGGGAGGAAACACCATATATTTT.

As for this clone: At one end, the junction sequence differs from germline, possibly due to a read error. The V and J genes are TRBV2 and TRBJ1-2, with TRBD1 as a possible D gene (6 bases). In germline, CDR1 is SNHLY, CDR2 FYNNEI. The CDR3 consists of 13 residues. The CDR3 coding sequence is TGTGCCAGCAATGAACAGGGCAACTATGGCTACACCTTC. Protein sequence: CASNEQGNYGYTF.

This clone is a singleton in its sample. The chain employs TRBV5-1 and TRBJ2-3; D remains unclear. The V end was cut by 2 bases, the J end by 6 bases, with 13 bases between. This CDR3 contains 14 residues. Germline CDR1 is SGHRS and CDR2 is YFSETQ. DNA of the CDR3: TGCGCCAGCAGCTTAACCCCGTGGGCGGATACGCAGTATTTT. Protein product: CASSLTPWADTQYF.

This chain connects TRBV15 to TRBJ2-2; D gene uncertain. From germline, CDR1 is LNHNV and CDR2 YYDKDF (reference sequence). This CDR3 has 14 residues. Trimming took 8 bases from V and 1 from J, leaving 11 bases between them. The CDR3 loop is CATRWAVNTGELFF. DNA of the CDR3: TGTGCCACCCGGTGGGCTGTGAACACCGGGGAGCTGTTTTTT.

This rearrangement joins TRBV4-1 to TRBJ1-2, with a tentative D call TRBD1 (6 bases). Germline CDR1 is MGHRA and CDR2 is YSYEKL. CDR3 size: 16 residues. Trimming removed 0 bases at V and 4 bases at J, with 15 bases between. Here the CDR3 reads CASSQEGVTGIYGYTF. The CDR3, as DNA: TGCGCCAGCAGCCAAGAAGGGGTTACAGGGATCTATGGCTACACCTTC.